This T cell receptor (beta chain) was identified during a study of HIV-infected patients and healthy controls. Findings of the study overall: HIV-infected patients and controls differed significantly in mean usage of eight alpha and eight beta V genes. During therapy, HIV-associated CDR3s fell significantly in frequency, while CMV-associated CDR3s did not change significantly.

No cell fractionation was done, so the repertoire covers all unsorted peripheral blood T cells. This clonotype rates as medium-sized. What it binds is unknown. The CDR3 consists of 15 residues. V was pared by 5 bases and J by 3 bases, with 15 bases between. Reverse transcription used about 500 ng RNA and constant-region primers for alpha and beta. Separate chain-specific third strand synthesis with multiplexing indices produced the alpha and beta libraries. A 12-nucleotide barcode per molecule came from two concatenated random hexamers added pre-amplification. A single record per CDR3 protein comes from TCRdb applying MiXCR to the 5' RACE reads. The profile shows 11,000 to 15,000 distinct CDR3 sequences, more than 8.5% of them singletons.

This sequence originates from an adult in good health. The sequencing sample was made of blood. The genes are TRBV12-3 or TRBV12-4 and TRBJ2-3; D ambiguous. CDR3 sequence (DNA): TGTGCCAGCAGTCCAAGGACGGGTTCTACAGATACGCAGTATTTT. The encoded protein is CASSPRTGSTDTQYF.